This record looks at one TCR beta chain sequence and its context. The antigen is undetermined. For every subset, genomic DNA was evenly distributed across several immunoSEQ plates. Authors' analysis steps: ImmunoSEQ output held junction-only sequences without quality scores, so filtering differed. Profiling relied on immunoSEQ multiplex PCR, and the TCRdb table lists in-frame clones only, not all of them. V and J calls plus clone size are reproduced from that table; the DNA served to infer D and trimming. In the table there are around 1.1 million clones, 70% to 80% of which are singletons. Germline assignment: CDR1 SGHAT and CDR2 FQNNGV. V dropped 5 bases and J dropped 2 bases, with 18 bases sitting between them. The CDR3 spans 17 residues. These data come from a study of shared clonotypes between healthy human individuals. General study findings and limits: Sequencing depth was a factor that was expected to affect clonotype sharing among donors.

Specimen: memory CD4+ T cells from PBMCs. Subset meaning: CD45RA-negative fraction. The sequence came from a young man in good health. Some clones in this sample may be carry-over from other donors' samples. This rearrangement joins TRBV11-2 to TRBJ2-2; D tentatively reads TRBD1 or TRBD2 (6 bases each). The CDR3 DNA follows: TGTGCCAGCAGCCGAGGGGGGTCGACACTAAACACCGGGGAGCTGTTTTTT. Translating it yields CASSRGGSTLNTGELFF.